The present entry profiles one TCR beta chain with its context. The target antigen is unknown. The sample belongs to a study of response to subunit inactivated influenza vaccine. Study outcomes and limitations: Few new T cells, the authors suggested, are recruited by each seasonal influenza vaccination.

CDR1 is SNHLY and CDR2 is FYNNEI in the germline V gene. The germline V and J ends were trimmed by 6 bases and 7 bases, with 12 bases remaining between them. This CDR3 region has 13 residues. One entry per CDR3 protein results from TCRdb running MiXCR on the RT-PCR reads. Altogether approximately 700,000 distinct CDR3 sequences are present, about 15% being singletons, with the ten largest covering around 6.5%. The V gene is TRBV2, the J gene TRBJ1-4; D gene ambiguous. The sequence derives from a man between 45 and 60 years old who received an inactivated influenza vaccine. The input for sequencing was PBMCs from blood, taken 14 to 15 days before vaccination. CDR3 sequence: CASRGSEFEKLFF. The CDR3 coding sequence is TGTGCCAGCAGGGGTTCGGAGTTTGAAAAACTGTTTTTT. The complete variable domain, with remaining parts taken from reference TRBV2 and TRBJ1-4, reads EPEVTQTPSHQVTQMGQEVILRCVPISNHLYFYWYRQILGQKVEFLVSFYNNEISEKSEIFDDQFSVERPDGSNFTLKIRSTKLEDSAMYFCASRGSEFEKLFFGSGTQLSVL.